This T cell receptor beta chain was sequenced for a study of cytomegalovirus exposure and HLA in healthy donors. Study findings and constraints: Per a later analysis, about 15,000 TCR beta sequences showed association with HLA alleles at 0.05 false discovery rate. Donors were assumed by presence/absence analyses to have roughly uniform sequencing depth. There were some public TCRs occurring in many donors, but most TCR sequences were rare.

This CDR3 is built from 13 residues. Germline values: CDR1 GTSNPN, CDR2 SVGIG (reference sequence). Trimming took 2 bases from V and 9 from J, leaving 14 bases between them. In regard to this clone: Its specificity is unknown.

13 Jbeta primers and 60 Vbeta primers were used for the PCR. Methods used by the authors: Approximately 10 million shared chains were among 80 million or so unique TCR beta chains counted in a later analysis. Sequencing was performed with immunoSEQ multiplex PCR; in TCRdb, only in-frame clones are kept and a portion is missing. That table supplies the V and J calls and clone size; D and trimming were determined from the DNA. The data show 130,000 or so clones, with approximately 82% seen just once and 1.9% held by the top ten. This sequence joins TRBV30 and TRBJ2-1, with D tentatively TRBD2 (6 bases). This clonotype was obtained from a woman aged 40 to 50 in good health and CMV-seronegative. Sequenced: PBMCs. CDR3 in DNA: TGTGCCTGGAGTCGAGGGGACTTGGGTGAGCAGTTCTTC. Its translation: CAWSRGDLGEQFF.